Each of the 21 T cell receptor beta chains below was sequenced from the same sample in a study of CD8 T cells in Susac syndrome. cDNA came from about 0.46 to 1 ug RNA primed by random hexamers. Via MiXCR, TCRdb re-called the immunoSEQ multiplex PCR reads, giving one row per CDR3 protein. The sample lists more than 100,000 distinct CDR3 sequences; just under 95% were seen once. Sample: CD8+ T cells from PBMCs. These receptors came from a human donor with Susac syndrome.

The V and J genes are TRBV14 and TRBJ2-7; D uncertain. The CDR3 spans 16 residues. V lost 0 bases to trimming and J lost 1 base, with 13 bases between them. CDR1 is SGHDN, CDR2 FVKESK, per germline. Here the CDR3 reads CASSQDQRTGSYEQYF. The CDR3 coding sequence is TGTGCCAGCAGCCAAGATCAAAGGACCGGGTCCTACGAGCAGTACTTC.

This clonotype was seen a single time. CDR3 loop: CSVTGTVSSGANVLTF. CDR3 nucleotide sequence: TGCAGCGTTACCGGGACAGTCTCCTCTGGGGCCAACGTCCTGACTTTC. V gene TRBV29-1 combines with J gene TRBJ2-6; 7 positions match TRBD1. This CDR3 contains 16 residues. The germline gives CDR1 SQVTM, CDR2 ANQGSEA. Trimming removed 5 bases from V and 0 bases from J; junction bases left unmatched: 7.

DNA for the CDR3: TGTGCCAGCAGCTCCTTGGAAGGCCAGCCCCAGCATTTT. It encodes CASSSLEGQPQHF. The J gene is TRBJ1-5, the V gene TRBV3-1; D call uncertain. The CDR3 is made up of 13 amino acids. Germline CDR1 reads LGHDT; CDR2 reads YNNKEL (reference sequence). V lost 5 bases and J 7 bases, leaving 12 bases between the germline ends.

This sequence joins TRBV7-6 and TRBJ1-2; 7 nucleotides align to TRBD1. Germline assignment: CDR1 SGHVS and CDR2 FNYEAQ. V lost 5 bases to trimming and J lost 5 bases; unmatched junction nucleotides: 5. The CDR3 is 13 residues long. CDR3 region: CASSLTGEYGYTF. The CDR3 bases are TGTGCCAGCAGCCTCACAGGGGAATATGGCTACACCTTC.

This chain uses TRBV15 with TRBJ2-3; 13 bases are shared with TRBD2. CDR1 is LNHNV, CDR2 YYDKDF, per germline (reference sequence). Trimming cost V 5 bases and J 5 bases; bases outside gene matches: 10. The CDR3 loop spans 17 amino acids. The CDR3 DNA reads TGTGCCACCAGCGGACCAACTAGCGGGGGGGCCATAGATACGCAGTATTTT. Translation: CATSGPTSGGAIDTQYF.

The J gene is TRBJ2-3, the V gene TRBV5-4, with D unclear. Between the trimmed V and J ends, which lost 4 bases and 6 bases, there was a span of 9 bases. Per germline, CDR1 SGHNT and CDR2 YYREEE (reference sequence). The length of the CDR3 is 12 residues. CDR3 sequence: CASSMDGDTQYF. The CDR3 DNA reads TGTGCCAGCAGCATGGACGGGGATACGCAGTATTTT. Using reference TRBV5-4 and TRBJ2-3 for the parts outside the CDR3, the full variable domain is ETGVTQSPTHLIKTRGQQVTLRCSSQSGHNTVSWYQQALGQGPQFIFQYYREEENGRGNFPPRFSGLQFPNYSSELNVNALELDDSALYLCASSMDGDTQYFGPGTRLTVL.

V usage is TRBV4-1 and J usage is TRBJ2-4, with a weak D call TRBD1 (5 bases). The CDR3 runs to 13 residues. The V and J ends lost 1 base and 13 bases respectively, with 14 bases between them. Germline V lookup: CDR1 MGHRA, CDR2 YSYEKL. The CDR3 nucleotides are TGCGCCAGCAGCCAAGTCCGACAGCCAGAACAGTACTTC. Translating gives CASSQVRQPEQYF.

This rearrangement joins TRBV6-5 to TRBJ2-7, with TRBD2 matching 8 bases. The germline V gene encodes CDR1 MNHEY and CDR2 SVGAGI. With 3 bases clipped from V and 5 bases from J, the junction kept 12 bases outside the gene matches. The length of the CDR3 is 16 residues. This chain's CDR3 is CASSYAISGLEDEQYF. In DNA form, the CDR3 reads TGTGCCAGCAGTTATGCGATATCGGGACTAGAAGACGAGCAGTACTTC.

V usage is TRBV4-2 and J usage is TRBJ2-4, with 10 nucleotides matching TRBD1. Germline CDR1 and CDR2: LGHNA and YNFKEQ. Germline trimming cut 0 bases from V and 8 bases from J; bases unmatched to any gene: 4. The CDR3 extends over 15 amino acids. The CDR3 loop is CASSQEWTGGDIQYF. The CDR3 bases are TGTGCCAGCAGCCAAGAGTGGACAGGGGGGGACATTCAGTACTTC.

The chain couples TRBV20-1 to TRBJ2-5; 7 nucleotides agree with TRBD2. Unmatched junction bases numbered 8, after V lost 5 bases and J lost 2 bases. In germline, CDR1 is DFQATT, CDR2 SNEGSKA (reference sequence). CDR3 length: 14 residues. CDR3 coding DNA: TGCAGTGCTGAGGCGGCTAGCGGACAAGAGACCCAGTACTTC. Translating gives CSAEAASGQETQYF.

The chain employs TRBV9 and TRBJ2-1, with 7 bases fitting TRBD1. Unmatched junction bases numbered 1, after V lost 2 bases and J lost 5 bases. The CDR3 spans 13 residues. Germline V lookup: CDR1 SGDLS, CDR2 YYNGEE. The CDR3, as DNA: TGTGCCAGCAGCGTTACAGGGGACAATGAGCAGTTCTTC. Its protein product is CASSVTGDNEQFF.

This chain uses TRBV27 with TRBJ2-5; the match to TRBD1 covers 7 bases. Germline CDR1 reads MNHEY; CDR2 reads SMNVEV (reference sequence). The J segment lost 5 bases and the V segment lost 5 bases, leaving 11 bases of the junction unmatched. There are 15 residues in the CDR3. Here the CDR3 reads CASSPSVGGDETQYF. The CDR3, as DNA: TGTGCCAGCAGTCCCTCCGTAGGGGGCGATGAGACCCAGTACTTC.

The chain carries TRBV9 and TRBJ2-7, with D unresolved. V was clipped by 0 bases and J by 0 bases, with 10 bases between them. Per germline, CDR1 SGDLS and CDR2 YYNGEE. This CDR3 spans 15 amino acids. CDR3 sequence (DNA): TGTGCCAGCAGCGTAGGCCACGGCAGCTCCTACGAGCAGTACTTC. Protein: CASSVGHGSSYEQYF. The entire variable domain, with the rest obtained from reference TRBV9 and TRBJ2-7, is as follows: DSGVTQTPKHLITATGQRVTLRCSPRSGDLSVYWYQQSLDQGLQFLIQYYNGEERAKGNILERFSAQQFPDLHSELNLSSLELGDSALYFCASSVGHGSSYEQYFGPGTRLTVT.

CDR3 nucleotide sequence: TGCAGCGGAGTGGCGGAATACGAGCAGTACTTC. Translating gives CSGVAEYEQYF. The chain recombines TRBV29-1 with TRBJ2-7; D is undetermined. Trimming shortened V by 7 bases and J by 4 bases, and 11 bases separated the two germline ends. Germline-derived CDR1 and CDR2 are SQVTM and ANQGSEA. The CDR3 contains 11 residues.

The rearrangement links TRBV20-1 to TRBJ2-3, with 8 bases aligning to TRBD2. The CDR3 is 17 amino acids. After removal of 5 bases from V and 0 bases from J, the junction contained 13 bases not matched to a gene. CDR1 and CDR2 (germline): DFQATT, SNEGSKA (reference sequence). As DNA, the CDR3 is TGCAGTGCTCGAGCCGGGGGGGCAAGCGCTAGCACAGATACGCAGTATTTT. Protein sequence: CSARAGGASASTDTQYF.

V and J are TRBV12-3 or TRBV12-4 and TRBJ2-7; D might be TRBD1 or TRBD2, each matching 5 bases. V lost 3 bases and J 2 bases, leaving 11 bases between the germline ends. The CDR3 is 14 residues long. CDR3 sequence: CASSFRGDTYEQYF. Here the CDR3 DNA reads TGTGCCAGCAGTTTTCGGGGCGATACCTACGAGCAGTACTTC.

V usage is TRBV10-1 and J usage is TRBJ2-3, with 12 bases fitting TRBD2. The germline CDR1 and CDR2 sequences are WNHNN and SYGVQD (reference sequence). The CDR3 consists of 16 residues. With V trimmed by 2 bases and J by 3 bases, 3 bases remained unmatched. The CDR3 nucleotides are TGCGCCAGCAGTGAGACTAGCGGGGGGACTACAGATACGCAGTATTTT. This sequence encodes CASSETSGGTTDTQYF.

The V call is TRBV27, the J call TRBJ1-2; 7 bases are shared with TRBD1. CDR3 length equals 13 residues. The V gene's germline CDR1 is MNHEY and CDR2 SMNVEV (reference sequence). V was pared by 5 bases and J by 3 bases, with 3 bases of the junction left unmatched. CDR3 bases: TGTGCCAGCAGTCACACAGGGGACTATGGCTACACCTTC. Translation gives CASSHTGDYGYTF.

This chain links TRBV9 with TRBJ1-2, with 9 bases matching TRBD1. Unmatched junction bases numbered 11, after V lost 5 bases and J lost 0 bases. CDR1 is SGDLS and CDR2 is YYNGEE in the germline V gene. The CDR3 has 17 amino acids. Here the CDR3 DNA reads TGTGCCAGCAGTCCACCCACCGGACAGGGGCCTAACTATGGCTACACCTTC. Translated, it gives CASSPPTGQGPNYGYTF.

This rearrangement joins TRBV9 to TRBJ1-3; D may be TRBD1 (6 bases). V was shortened by 2 bases and J by 0 bases, with 6 bases between the two germline ends. The CDR3 consists of 14 residues. The V gene's germline CDR1 is SGDLS and CDR2 YYNGEE. CDR3 nucleotide sequence: TGTGCCAGCAGCGTGGGGGCCTCTGGAAACACCATATATTTT. Its translation: CASSVGASGNTIYF.

This chain links TRBV20-1 with TRBJ2-7; 7 bases map to TRBD2. V lost 3 bases, J lost 2 bases, and 13 bases stayed unmatched. CDR1 is DFQATT and CDR2 is SNEGSKA in the germline V gene (reference sequence). This CDR3 contains 16 residues. The CDR3 spells CSARTPRSGVAYEQYF. For the CDR3, the DNA is TGCAGTGCTAGGACCCCAAGAAGCGGGGTAGCCTACGAGCAGTACTTC.